This passage covers 15 T cell receptor beta chains from one sample sequenced in a study of cytomegalovirus exposure and HLA in healthy donors. PCR amplification relied on 60 Vbeta primers (plus 13 Jbeta primers). Method: immunoSEQ multiplex PCR; TCRdb's copy keeps in-frame clones and lacks some. The sample carries about 160,000 clones, about 72% recorded once. Sequences were obtained from PBMCs. These receptors all come from a man under 40 in good health and CMV-seropositive.

The rearrangement links TRBV6-6 to TRBJ1-3; 7 bases agree with TRBD1. V shed 11 bases and J 0 bases; nucleotides not matched to a gene: 1. The V gene's germline CDR1 is MNHNY and CDR2 SVGAGI (reference sequence). CDR3 length equals 12 residues. CDR3 DNA: TGTGCCGGGACAGCCTCTGGAAACACCATATATTTT. Translating it yields CAGTASGNTIYF.

This chain joins TRBV6-1 and TRBJ1-5; 8 nucleotides agree with TRBD1. The V gene end was trimmed by 7 bases and the J gene end by 4 bases; junction bases not matched to a gene: 9. Looked up from germline, CDR1 is MNHNS and CDR2 is SASEGT. The CDR3 spans 15 residues. The CDR3 here is CASNTDRDGNQPQHF. CDR3 sequence (DNA): TGTGCCAGCAATACGGACAGGGACGGGAATCAGCCCCAGCATTTT.

This clone was counted between two and nine times. This sequence joins TRBV7-2 and TRBJ1-2; D is unresolved. Germline loops: CDR1 SGHTA, CDR2 FQGNSA. Trimming took 6 bases from V and 5 from J, leaving 13 bases between them. The CDR3 runs to 13 residues. The CDR3 bases are TGTGCCAGCAGTCCAGAGCCGGGTTATGGCTACACCTTC. Its protein is CASSPEPGYGYTF. The whole variable domain, filled in from reference TRBV7-2 and TRBJ1-2, reads GAGVSQSPSNKVTEKGKDVELRCDPISGHTALYWYRQSLGQGLEFLIYFQGNSAPDKSGLPSDRFSAERTGGSVSTLTIQRTQQEDSAVYLCASSPEPGYGYTFGSGTRLTVV.

This chain connects TRBV27 to TRBJ1-4, with D possibly being TRBD1 (5 bases). The CDR3 extends over 13 amino acids. Germline CDR1 is MNHEY and CDR2 is SMNVEV (reference sequence). V lost 10 bases and J 5 bases, leaving 14 bases between the germline ends. In DNA, the CDR3 is TGTGCCACGCGGGACCGACTAAATGAAAAACTGTTTTTT. Encoded protein: CATRDRLNEKLFF.

This clone occurred a few times. J is TRBJ2-7 and V is TRBV6-4, with TRBD1 matching 10 bases. The CDR3 sequence is 14 residues long. Losses at the gene ends were 4 bases for V and 4 bases for J; bases not matched to a gene: 4. Germline values: CDR1 MRHNA, CDR2 SNTAGT. CDR3 loop: CASSAWTGGYEQYF. The CDR3 nucleotides are TGTGCCAGCAGTGCATGGACAGGGGGGTACGAGCAGTACTTC.

CDR3 sequence reads: CASSSLNYEQYF. The CDR3 bases are TGTGCCAGCAGTTCCCTGAACTACGAGCAGTACTTC. The chain uses TRBV27 and TRBJ2-5; the D is unclear. The DNA matches TRBJ2-7 better at its end, which makes the J call doubtful. The CDR3 extends over 12 amino acids. Germline V lookup: CDR1 MNHEY, CDR2 SMNVEV (reference sequence).

The chain combines TRBV28 with TRBJ2-3; tentatively, D is TRBD1 (6 bases). Germline V lookup: CDR1 MDHEN, CDR2 SYDVKM. The CDR3 sequence is 14 residues long. Trimming took off 7 bases at V and 0 bases at J, with 11 bases between the two ends. Here the CDR3 reads CASKRTASTDTQYF. The CDR3 coding sequence is TGTGCCAGCAAACGGACAGCCAGCACAGATACGCAGTATTTT.

The chain joins TRBV4-1 to TRBJ2-7; D possibly corresponds to TRBD2 (6 bases). Germline assignment: CDR1 MGHRA and CDR2 YSYEKL. Deletions cut 1 base from V and 4 bases from J, with 8 bases between. The CDR3 runs to 13 residues. CDR3 loop: CASSQGSGYEQYF. DNA of the CDR3: TGCGCCAGCAGCCAAGGAAGCGGGTACGAGCAGTACTTC.

This chain links TRBV9 with TRBJ2-3; TRBD2 might be the D (7 bases). The CDR3 is 17 amino acids. The V gene lost 0 bases and the J gene lost 1 base, with 15 bases spanning the gap. Germline values: CDR1 SGDLS, CDR2 YYNGEE. The CDR3 protein is CASSVAGGQGGTDTQYF. The DNA for the CDR3 is TGTGCCAGCAGCGTAGCCGGGGGGCAGGGAGGCACAGATACGCAGTATTTT.

The V gene is TRBV7-9, the J gene TRBJ1-5, with D unclear. V lost 4 bases, J lost 2 bases, and 12 bases lay in between. The germline V gene encodes CDR1 SEHNR and CDR2 FQNEAQ (reference sequence). This CDR3 comprises 15 residues. As DNA, the CDR3 is TGTGCCAGCAGCTACGATACTGGTGGCAATCAGCCCCAGCATTTT. It yields the protein CASSYDTGGNQPQHF.

The rearrangement links TRBV27 to TRBJ1-5; 10 nucleotides line up with TRBD1. The J segment lost 2 bases and the V segment lost 4 bases, leaving 2 bases of the junction unmatched. Germline CDR1 reads MNHEY; CDR2 reads SMNVEV (reference sequence). This CDR3 region has 15 residues. This CDR3 reads CASSSGTGGNQPQHF. The CDR3 DNA reads as TGTGCCAGCAGTTCCGGGACAGGGGGCAATCAGCCCCAGCATTTT.

This chain's CDR3 is CASSVSGTGTYNEQFF. The CDR3 DNA sequence: TGTGCCAGCAGCGTAAGTGGGACAGGGACATACAATGAGCAGTTCTTC. The rearrangement uses TRBV9 and TRBJ2-1; 9 bases fit TRBD1. There are 16 residues in the CDR3. The V gene's germline CDR1 is SGDLS and CDR2 YYNGEE. Trimming cost V 1 base and J 4 bases; bases outside gene matches: 6.

In this sample, this clone turned up a few times. The genes are TRBV27 and TRBJ1-3; weak D call: TRBD1 (5 bases). Germline CDR1 and CDR2: MNHEY and SMNVEV (reference sequence). The CDR3 loop spans 15 amino acids. V was shortened by 6 bases and J by 1 base, with 13 bases between the two germline ends. The CDR3 loop reads CASSEIGGSGNTIYF. DNA for the CDR3: TGTGCCAGCAGCGAGATCGGGGGGTCTGGAAACACCATATATTTT.

The J gene is TRBJ1-2, the V gene TRBV5-1; 7 nucleotides align to TRBD1. In germline, CDR1 is SGHRS, CDR2 YFSETQ. This CDR3 spans 14 amino acids. V lost 1 base to trimming and J lost 5 bases; unmatched junction nucleotides: 5. CDR3 sequence (DNA): TGCGCCAGCAGCTTGACCGGGACAGAGTATGGCTACACCTTC. This encodes CASSLTGTEYGYTF.

The gene calls are TRBV30 and TRBJ1-2, with 8 bases fitting TRBD1. Germline V lookup: CDR1 GTSNPN, CDR2 SVGIG (reference sequence). There are 12 residues in the CDR3. With 1 base clipped from V and 8 bases from J, the junction kept 3 bases outside the gene matches. The CDR3 sequence: CAWSETGAGYTF. CDR3 nucleotide sequence: TGTGCCTGGAGTGAGACAGGGGCCGGCTACACCTTC. Variable domain in full (rest from reference TRBV30 and TRBJ1-2): SQTIHQWPATLVQPVGSPLSLECTVEGTSNPNLYWYRQAAGRGLQLLFYSVGIGQISSEVPQNLSASRPQDRQFILSSKKLLLSDSGFYLCAWSETGAGYTFGSGTRLTVV.